Shown below are 5 T cell receptor beta chains from a single sample sequenced in a study of T cells in Graves' hyperthyroidism and ophthalmopathy. Regions amplified from RNA transcripts were the TCR beta CDR3 regions. First-round RT-PCR with HTBI primers amplified the TCR CDR3 region. TCRdb processed the multiplex PCR reads anew with MiXCR; each CDR3 protein has one entry. This sample has fewer than 600,000 distinct CDR3 sequences, with approximately 15% found just once. Specimen: blood. The receptors stem from a young woman with Graves' hyperthyroidism.

This clonotype was seen repeatedly, ten times or more. V gene TRBV12-3 or TRBV12-4 combines with J gene TRBJ1-1, with 8 nucleotides matching TRBD1. The V and J ends lost 4 bases and 0 bases, in that order; junction bases with no gene match: 1. The CDR3 consists of 14 residues. CDR3 loop: CASSWDRLNTEAFF. The CDR3 nucleotides read TGTGCCAGCAGTTGGGACAGGTTGAACACTGAAGCTTTCTTT.

This clonotype was counted many times. The chain combines TRBV19 with TRBJ2-2; D is unresolved. Trimming took off 3 bases at V and 5 bases at J, with 13 bases between the two ends. Germline lookup yields CDR1 LNHDA and CDR2 SQIVND (reference sequence). This CDR3 contains 15 residues. The CDR3 sequence is CASSIFAAGTGELFF. CDR3 sequence (DNA): TGTGCCAGTAGTATTTTCGCGGCAGGAACCGGGGAGCTGTTTTTT.

This clonotype was observed a few times. V is TRBV25-1 and J is TRBJ2-3, with a weak D call TRBD1 (6 bases). From germline, CDR1 is MGHDK and CDR2 SYGVNS. V lost 6 bases and J 2 bases, leaving 15 bases between the germline ends. The CDR3 is made up of 15 amino acids. The CDR3 spells CASSVTGSNTDTQYF. Written as DNA, the CDR3 is TGTGCCAGCAGCGTAACAGGGTCTAACACAGATACGCAGTATTTT.

This clonotype showed up many times. The rearrangement uses TRBV29-1 and TRBJ2-3; D may be TRBD1 (6 bases). There are 13 residues in the CDR3. The germline gives CDR1 SQVTM, CDR2 ANQGSEA. The CDR3: CTILEQGSDTQYF. CDR3 coding DNA: TGCACCATACTAGAGCAGGGGTCAGATACGCAGTATTTT.

V is TRBV27 and J is TRBJ1-2, with TRBD1 matching 8 bases. This CDR3 comprises 13 residues. J was trimmed by 7 bases and V by 3 bases; bases with no gene match: 4. CDR1 is MNHEY, CDR2 SMNVEV, per germline (reference sequence). CDR3 sequence (DNA): TGTGCCAGCAGTTTGTCGGACAGGGCTGGCTACACCTTC. Translation: CASSLSDRAGYTF.